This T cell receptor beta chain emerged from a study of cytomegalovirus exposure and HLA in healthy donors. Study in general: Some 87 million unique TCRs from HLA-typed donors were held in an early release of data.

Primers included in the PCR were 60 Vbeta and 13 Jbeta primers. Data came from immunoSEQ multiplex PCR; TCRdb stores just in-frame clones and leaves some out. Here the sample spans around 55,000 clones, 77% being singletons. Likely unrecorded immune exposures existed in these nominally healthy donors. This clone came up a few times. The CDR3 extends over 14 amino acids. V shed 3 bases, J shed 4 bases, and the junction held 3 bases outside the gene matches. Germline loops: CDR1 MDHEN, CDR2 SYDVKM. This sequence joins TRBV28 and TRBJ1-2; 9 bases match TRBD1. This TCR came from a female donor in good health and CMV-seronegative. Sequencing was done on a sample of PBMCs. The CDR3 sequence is CASSFSTGGYGYTF. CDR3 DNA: TGTGCCAGCAGTTTCTCGACAGGGGGCTATGGCTACACCTTC.